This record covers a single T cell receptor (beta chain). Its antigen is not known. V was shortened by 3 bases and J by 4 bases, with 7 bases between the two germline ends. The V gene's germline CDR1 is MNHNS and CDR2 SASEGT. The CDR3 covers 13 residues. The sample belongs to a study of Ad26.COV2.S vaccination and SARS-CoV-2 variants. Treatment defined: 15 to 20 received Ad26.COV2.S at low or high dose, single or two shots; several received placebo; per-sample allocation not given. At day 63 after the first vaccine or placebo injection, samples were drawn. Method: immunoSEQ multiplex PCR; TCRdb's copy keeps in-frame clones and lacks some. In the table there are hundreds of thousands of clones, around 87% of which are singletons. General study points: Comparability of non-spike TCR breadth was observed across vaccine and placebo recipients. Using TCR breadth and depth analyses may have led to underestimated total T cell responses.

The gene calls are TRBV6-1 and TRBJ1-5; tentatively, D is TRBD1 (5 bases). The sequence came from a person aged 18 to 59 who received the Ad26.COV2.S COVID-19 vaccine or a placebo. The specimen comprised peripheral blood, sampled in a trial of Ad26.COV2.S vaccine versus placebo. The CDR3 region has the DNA TGTGCCAGCAGTGACAGGGCTAATCAGCCCCAGCATTTT. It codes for CASSDRANQPQHF.